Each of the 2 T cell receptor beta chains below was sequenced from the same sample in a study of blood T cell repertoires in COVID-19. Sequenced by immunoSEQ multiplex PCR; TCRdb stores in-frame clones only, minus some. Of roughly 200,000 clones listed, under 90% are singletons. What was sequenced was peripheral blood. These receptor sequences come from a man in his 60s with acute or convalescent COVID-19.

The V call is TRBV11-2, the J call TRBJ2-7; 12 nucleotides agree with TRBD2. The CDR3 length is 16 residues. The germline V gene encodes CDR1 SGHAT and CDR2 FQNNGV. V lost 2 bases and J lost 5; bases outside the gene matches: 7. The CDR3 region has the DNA TGTGCCAGCAGCTTAAAAGGGACTAGCGGGTTGCACGAGCAGTACTTC. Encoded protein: CASSLKGTSGLHEQYF.

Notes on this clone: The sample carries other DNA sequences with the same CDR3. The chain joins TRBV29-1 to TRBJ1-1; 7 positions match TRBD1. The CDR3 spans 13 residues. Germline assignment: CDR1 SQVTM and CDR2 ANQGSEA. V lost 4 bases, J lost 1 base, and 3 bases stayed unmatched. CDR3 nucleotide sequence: TGCAGCGTTGTCGACAGGGCGAACACTGAAGCTTTCTTT. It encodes CSVVDRANTEAFF.